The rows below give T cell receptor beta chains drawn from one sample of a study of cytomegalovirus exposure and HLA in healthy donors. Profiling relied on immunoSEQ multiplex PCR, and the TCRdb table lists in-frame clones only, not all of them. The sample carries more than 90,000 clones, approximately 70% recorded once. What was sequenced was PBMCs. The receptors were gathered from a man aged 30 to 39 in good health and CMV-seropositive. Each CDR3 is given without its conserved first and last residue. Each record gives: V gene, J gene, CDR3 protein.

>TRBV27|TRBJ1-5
ASRQQDQPQH
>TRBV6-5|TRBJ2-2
ASSYDWSGTGELF
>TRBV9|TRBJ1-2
ASSVAGGYGYT
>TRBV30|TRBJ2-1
AWTILAGGPSYNEQF
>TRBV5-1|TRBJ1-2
ASSPGHGQDERGGYT
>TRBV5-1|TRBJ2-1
ASSWAGGANNEQF
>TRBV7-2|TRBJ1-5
ASSLDADQPQH
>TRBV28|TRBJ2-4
ASSLHRVGVAKNIQY
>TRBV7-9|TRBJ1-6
ASSFAGSPLH
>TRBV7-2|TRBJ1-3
ASSLGGGSGNTIY
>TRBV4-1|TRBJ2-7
ASSSRMGLDLYEQY
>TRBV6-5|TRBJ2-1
ASSITTGNEQF
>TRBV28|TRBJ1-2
ASSLYGTRSNYGYT
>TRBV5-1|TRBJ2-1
ASSLDPGTGNNEQF
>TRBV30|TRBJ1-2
AWSFLQGYT
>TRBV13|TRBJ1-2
ASSFLSSGEPRYGYT
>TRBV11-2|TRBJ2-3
ASSFGTSGGATDTQY
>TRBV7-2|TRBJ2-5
ASSPNGHSRAQY
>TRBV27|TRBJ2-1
ASSTAWSGEQF
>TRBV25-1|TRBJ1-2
ASRRANYGYT
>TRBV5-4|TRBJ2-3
ASSLEGLAKDTQY
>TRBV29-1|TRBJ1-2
STKLSDRGYGYT
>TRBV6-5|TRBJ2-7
ASSYRGASYEQY
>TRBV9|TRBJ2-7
ASSVEGQPYEQY
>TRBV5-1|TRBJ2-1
ASSLGQGGNEQF
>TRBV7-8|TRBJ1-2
ASSRGTGDAGPANYGYT
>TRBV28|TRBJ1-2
ASNSILTGVT
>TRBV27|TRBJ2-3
ASSLLWAGDTQY
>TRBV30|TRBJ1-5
AWSVHPGGPQH
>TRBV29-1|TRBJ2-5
SVLGQGPYAPLETQY
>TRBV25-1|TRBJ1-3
ASSEWGSSGNTIY
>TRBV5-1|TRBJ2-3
ASSHLSGSTDTQY
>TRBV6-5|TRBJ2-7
ASSPPSGGSYEQY
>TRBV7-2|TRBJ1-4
ASSLESTRSPGEKLF
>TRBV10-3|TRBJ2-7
ATRPETPAYEQY
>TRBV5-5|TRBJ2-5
ASSFYPGGETQY
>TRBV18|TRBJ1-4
ASSPSNRGQEKLF
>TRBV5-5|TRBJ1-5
ASSSIGYYSNQPQH
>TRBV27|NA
ASSLGGTGGLYEQY